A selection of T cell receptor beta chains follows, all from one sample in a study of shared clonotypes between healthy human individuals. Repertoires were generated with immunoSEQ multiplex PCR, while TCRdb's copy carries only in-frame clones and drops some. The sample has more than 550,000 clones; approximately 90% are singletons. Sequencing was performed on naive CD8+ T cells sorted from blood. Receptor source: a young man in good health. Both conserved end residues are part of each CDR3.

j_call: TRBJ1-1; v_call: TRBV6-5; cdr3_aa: CASSYSQPNTEAFF
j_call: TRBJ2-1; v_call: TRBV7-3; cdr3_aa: CASSLIPLDEQFF
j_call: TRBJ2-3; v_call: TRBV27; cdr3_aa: CASSSTSNTQYF
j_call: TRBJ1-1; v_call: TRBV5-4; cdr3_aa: CASSQGTGAEAFF
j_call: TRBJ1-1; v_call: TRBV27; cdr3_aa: CASGERYNTEAFF
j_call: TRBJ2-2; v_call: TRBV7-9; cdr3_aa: CASSSLGGVTGELFF
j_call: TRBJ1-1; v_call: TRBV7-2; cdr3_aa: CASSNPGSLNTEAFF
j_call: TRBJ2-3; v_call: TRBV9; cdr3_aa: CASSSGDTQYF
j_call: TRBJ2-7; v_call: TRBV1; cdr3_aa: CTSSQGRGGAVPSYEQYF
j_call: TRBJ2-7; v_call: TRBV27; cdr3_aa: CASSLWHPPYEQYF
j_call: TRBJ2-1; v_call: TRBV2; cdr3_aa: CASSQGLAGGNEQFF
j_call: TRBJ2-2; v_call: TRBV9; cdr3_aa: CASSVWMAPNTGELFF
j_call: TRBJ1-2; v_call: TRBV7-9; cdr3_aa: CASSFSDSSDGYTF
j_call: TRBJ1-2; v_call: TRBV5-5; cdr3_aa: CASSPDPGGVGGYGYTF
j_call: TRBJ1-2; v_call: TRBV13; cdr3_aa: CASSLGRTAIIYGYTF
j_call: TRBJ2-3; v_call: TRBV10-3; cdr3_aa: CAISQSTSSADTQYF